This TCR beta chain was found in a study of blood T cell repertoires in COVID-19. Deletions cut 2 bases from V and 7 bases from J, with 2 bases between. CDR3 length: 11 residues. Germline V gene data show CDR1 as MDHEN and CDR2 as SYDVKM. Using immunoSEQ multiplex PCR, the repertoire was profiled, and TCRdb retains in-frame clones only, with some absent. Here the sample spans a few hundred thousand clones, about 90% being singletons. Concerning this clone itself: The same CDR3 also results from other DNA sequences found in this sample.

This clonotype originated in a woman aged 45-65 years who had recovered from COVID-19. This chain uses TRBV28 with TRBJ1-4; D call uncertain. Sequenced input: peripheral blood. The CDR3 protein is CASSLREKLFF. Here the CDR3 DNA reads TGTGCCAGCAGTTTACGTGAAAAACTGTTTTTT.